This T cell receptor (beta chain) was identified in a study of blood T cell repertoires in COVID-19. Study in general: Samples came from the United States, Italy and Spain, spanning acute and convalescent COVID-19.

Sequencing was performed with immunoSEQ multiplex PCR; in TCRdb, only in-frame clones are kept and a portion is missing. Among 390,000 or so clones listed, roughly 87% were seen once. The CDR3 loop spans 17 amino acids. V gave up 2 bases and J gave up 3 bases, with 16 bases separating them. From germline, CDR1 is KGHSH and CDR2 LQKENI. Living in about two dozen US areas, the participants were between 18 and 89 years of age. What was sequenced was PBMCs or T cells enriched from blood (not recorded which). This TCR was sampled from a woman aged 50 to 60 who had recovered from COVID-19. The gene calls are TRBV18 and TRBJ2-2, with D perhaps TRBD1 (5 bases). The CDR3 loop reads CASSPRPRTSYTGELFF. Written as DNA, the CDR3 is TGTGCCAGCTCACCAAGACCCCGGACATCTTACACCGGGGAGCTGTTTTTT.